This T cell receptor (beta chain) stems from a study of human T cells and chemical hapten exposure. This clonotype was counted between two and nine times. Time point noted: pre-sensitization, week 0. This sample's treatment: therapeutic diphenylcyclopropenone sensitization with weekly scalp DPC. Each CDR3 protein gets one entry after TCRdb re-called the RACE reads with MiXCR. The top ten clones hold roughly 4.5% of a sample with roughly 80,000 distinct CDR3 sequences, 14% of them seen once. This CDR3 has 15 amino acids. Germline CDR1 reads GTSNPN; CDR2 reads SVGIG (reference sequence). V trimming: 3 bases; J trimming: 3 bases; junction bases outside the gene matches: 8.

Specimen: whole blood, collected in connection with sensitization to the hapten diphenylcyclopropenone (DPC). The chain couples TRBV30 to TRBJ1-2; 9 bases match TRBD1. The receptor was isolated from a woman aged 45-60 years with alopecia areata. Some clones in this sample may be carry-over from other donors' samples. This CDR3 reads CAWRPRDRVDYGYTF. In DNA, the CDR3 is TGTGCCTGGAGGCCCCGGGACAGGGTGGACTATGGCTACACCTTC.